Following are 9 T cell receptor beta chains from one sample sequenced in a study of cytomegalovirus exposure and HLA in healthy donors. 13 Jbeta primers and 60 Vbeta primers were used for the PCR. The assay was immunoSEQ multiplex PCR, and TCRdb's table has in-frame clones only and misses some. The sample lists roughly 130,000 clones, 80% to 85% occurring once. Material: PBMCs. The source is a human donor in good health.

The chain links TRBV5-6 to TRBJ1-6; 9 bases agree with TRBD1. The germline V gene encodes CDR1 SGHDT and CDR2 YYEEEE. The V gene end was trimmed by 4 bases and the J gene end by 10 bases; junction bases not matched to a gene: 9. The CDR3 has 15 amino acids. The CDR3 protein is CASSLLQGARSPLHF. The CDR3 DNA is TGTGCCAGCAGCCTTTTACAGGGGGCGCGGTCACCCCTCCACTTT.

The rearrangement uses TRBV6-4 and TRBJ2-1; 8 positions match TRBD2. The length of the CDR3 is 17 residues. The germline V gene has CDR1 MRHNA and CDR2 SNTAGT. V shed 0 bases, J shed 2 bases, and the junction held 6 bases outside the gene matches. The CDR3 DNA follows: TGTGCCAGCAGTGACTCTCCGGGGGGGCCTCCCTACAATGAGCAGTTCTTC. This codes for CASSDSPGGPPYNEQFF.

The rearrangement joins TRBV5-6 to TRBJ1-6; perhaps TRBD1 as D (5 bases). The V gene lost 0 bases and the J gene lost 7 bases, with 11 bases spanning the gap. The CDR3 runs 15 residues. CDR1 and CDR2 from the germline V gene are SGHDT and YYEEEE. The CDR3, as DNA: TGTGCCAGCAGCTTGGTCCAGGGAAGGAATTCACCCCTCCACTTT. This codes for CASSLVQGRNSPLHF.

The chain recombines TRBV4-2 with TRBJ2-5; 8 bases align to TRBD2. Germline loops: CDR1 LGHNA, CDR2 YNFKEQ. The V gene end was trimmed by 4 bases and the J gene end by 5 bases; junction bases not matched to a gene: 15. This CDR3 has 17 amino acids. The CDR3 nucleotides are TGTGCCAGCAGCCCCGTCGTATTAGGGACTAGTAGGGAGACCCAGTACTTC. This gives the protein CASSPVVLGTSRETQYF.

The chain uses TRBV6-1 and TRBJ1-4, with TRBD1 matching over 8 bases. Germline values: CDR1 MNHNS, CDR2 SASEGT. The CDR3 is 12 amino acids. V was pared by 6 bases and J by 8 bases, with 2 bases of the junction left unmatched. CDR3: CASRDREEKLFF. DNA for the CDR3: TGTGCCAGCAGGGACAGGGAAGAAAAACTGTTTTTT.

The chain links TRBV7-6 to TRBJ2-7, with D perhaps TRBD1 (6 bases). The germline V gene has CDR1 SGHVS and CDR2 FNYEAQ. The V gene lost 4 bases and the J gene lost 3 bases, with 16 bases spanning the gap. CDR3 length: 15 amino acids. The CDR3 spells CASSSSYLQGYEQYF. The CDR3 DNA is TGTGCCAGCAGCTCAAGTTATTTACAGGGCTACGAGCAGTACTTC. Using reference TRBV7-6 and TRBJ2-7 for the parts outside the CDR3, the full variable domain is GAGVSQSPRYKVTKRGQDVALRCDPISGHVSLYWYRQALGQGPEFLTYFNYEAQQDKSGLPNDRFSAERPEGSISTLTIQRTEQRDSAMYRCASSSSYLQGYEQYFGPGTRLTVT.

The chain has TRBV27 and TRBJ2-1; D is ambiguous. V was trimmed by 6 bases and J by 6 bases, leaving 9 bases between them. Germline loops: CDR1 MNHEY, CDR2 SMNVEV (reference sequence). The CDR3 is 12 residues long. This CDR3 is CASSRYLNEQFF. The CDR3, as DNA: TGTGCCAGCAGCCGGTACCTCAATGAGCAGTTCTTC.

This clone showed up just once. V and J are TRBV15 and TRBJ1-4; 8 bases align to TRBD1. The CDR3 has 15 residues. Germline trimming cut 6 bases from V and 7 bases from J; bases unmatched to any gene: 10. CDR1 and CDR2 (germline): LNHNV, YYDKDF (reference sequence). In nucleotides, the CDR3 is TGTGCCACCAGTGAGACGGACAGGGAGGGTGAAAAACTGTTTTTT. It is translated as CATSETDREGEKLFF.

The chain couples TRBV11-2 to TRBJ1-1; a possible D gene is TRBD1 (5 bases). The germline CDR1 and CDR2 sequences are SGHAT and FQNNGV. Between the trimmed V and J ends, which lost 4 bases and 0 bases, there was a span of 15 bases. The CDR3 covers 16 residues. CDR3 amino acids: CASSSPPGAVNTEAFF. In DNA form, the CDR3 reads TGTGCCAGCAGCTCCCCACCTGGGGCGGTGAACACTGAAGCTTTCTTT. The entire variable domain, with the rest obtained from reference TRBV11-2 and TRBJ1-1, is as follows: EAGVAQSPRYKIIEKRQSVAFWCNPISGHATLYWYQQILGQGPKLLIQFQNNGVVDDSQLPKDRFSAERLKGVDSTLKIQPAKLEDSAVYLCASSSPPGAVNTEAFFGQGTRLTVV.